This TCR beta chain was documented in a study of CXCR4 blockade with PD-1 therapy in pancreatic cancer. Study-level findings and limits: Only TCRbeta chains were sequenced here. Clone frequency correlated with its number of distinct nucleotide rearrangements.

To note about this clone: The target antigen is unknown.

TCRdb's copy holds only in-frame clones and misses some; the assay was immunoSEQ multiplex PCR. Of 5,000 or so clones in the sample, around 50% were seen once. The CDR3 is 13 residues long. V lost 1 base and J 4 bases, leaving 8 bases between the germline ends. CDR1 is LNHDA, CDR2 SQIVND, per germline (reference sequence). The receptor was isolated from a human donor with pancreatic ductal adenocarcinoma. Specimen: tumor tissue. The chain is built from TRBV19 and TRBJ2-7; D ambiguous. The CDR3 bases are TGTGCCAGTAGTATAGCCCCGGGTTACGAGCAGTACTTC. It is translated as CASSIAPGYEQYF.